A selection of T cell receptor beta chains follows, all from one sample in a study of T cell changes during pregnancy in multiple sclerosis. Method: immunoSEQ multiplex PCR; TCRdb's copy keeps in-frame clones and lacks some. The table lists around 28,000 clones, around nine tenths of them singletons. Sequenced material: CD4+ T cells from peripheral blood mononuclear cells, taken in the first trimester of pregnancy. The origin of the receptors is a female donor in good health, enrolled as a control in a pregnancy study. Each CDR3 is given without its conserved first and last residue.

V gene	CDR3 protein
TRBV4-3	ASSQELRRAYEQY
TRBV5-1	ASSFDGNAYNEQF
TRBV6-6	ASHPRLAGEETQY
TRBV5-1	ASSLANTNPEAF
TRBV6-5	ASSYIGERNSYEQY
TRBV7-9	ASSRVDGTEAF
TRBV5-1	ASSLKGDLGDEKLF
TRBV2	ASSPGTGLIQALH
TRBV25-1	ASSDLTGGSPEAF
TRBV7-2	ASSLVAGGPRNEQF
TRBV7-9	ASSLGSWQSDYGYT
TRBV6-4	ASSDSIGDTEAF
TRBV5-4	ASSRGGTDEQY
TRBV10-3	AISWASGETQY
TRBV5-4	ASSPGGAGGVDEQF
TRBV29-1	SVQGLAGGAGTDTQY
TRBV5-6	ASSLGDITGGYEQY
TRBV5-8	ASSLGGLAGHTGELF
TRBV5-1	ASSLARDYEQY
TRBV14	ASSHRSANTGELF
TRBV10-3	AISESGGRMLSGNTIY
TRBV18	ASSLGTGAGNTIY
TRBV19	ASSATGTSGSYEQF
TRBV14	ASSAGQGRSGANVLT
TRBV7-9	ALGIGAGGRQETQY
TRBV27	ASNGGGTYNEQF
TRBV2	ASSSGQFYEQY
TRBV23-1	ASSPVRGNNYGYT
TRBV6-6	GALSTGELF
TRBV12-5	ASGRQVETQY
TRBV2	ASSLPGTYNSPLH
TRBV7-2	ASSLGQGYAYEQY
TRBV2	ASSATRGGTGELF
TRBV7-9	ASSPEITGELF
TRBV6-6	ASSTGQGWGTGYT
TRBV7-2	ASSLSRTSGSTDTQY
TRBV5-1	ASSSSGTGTGGYT